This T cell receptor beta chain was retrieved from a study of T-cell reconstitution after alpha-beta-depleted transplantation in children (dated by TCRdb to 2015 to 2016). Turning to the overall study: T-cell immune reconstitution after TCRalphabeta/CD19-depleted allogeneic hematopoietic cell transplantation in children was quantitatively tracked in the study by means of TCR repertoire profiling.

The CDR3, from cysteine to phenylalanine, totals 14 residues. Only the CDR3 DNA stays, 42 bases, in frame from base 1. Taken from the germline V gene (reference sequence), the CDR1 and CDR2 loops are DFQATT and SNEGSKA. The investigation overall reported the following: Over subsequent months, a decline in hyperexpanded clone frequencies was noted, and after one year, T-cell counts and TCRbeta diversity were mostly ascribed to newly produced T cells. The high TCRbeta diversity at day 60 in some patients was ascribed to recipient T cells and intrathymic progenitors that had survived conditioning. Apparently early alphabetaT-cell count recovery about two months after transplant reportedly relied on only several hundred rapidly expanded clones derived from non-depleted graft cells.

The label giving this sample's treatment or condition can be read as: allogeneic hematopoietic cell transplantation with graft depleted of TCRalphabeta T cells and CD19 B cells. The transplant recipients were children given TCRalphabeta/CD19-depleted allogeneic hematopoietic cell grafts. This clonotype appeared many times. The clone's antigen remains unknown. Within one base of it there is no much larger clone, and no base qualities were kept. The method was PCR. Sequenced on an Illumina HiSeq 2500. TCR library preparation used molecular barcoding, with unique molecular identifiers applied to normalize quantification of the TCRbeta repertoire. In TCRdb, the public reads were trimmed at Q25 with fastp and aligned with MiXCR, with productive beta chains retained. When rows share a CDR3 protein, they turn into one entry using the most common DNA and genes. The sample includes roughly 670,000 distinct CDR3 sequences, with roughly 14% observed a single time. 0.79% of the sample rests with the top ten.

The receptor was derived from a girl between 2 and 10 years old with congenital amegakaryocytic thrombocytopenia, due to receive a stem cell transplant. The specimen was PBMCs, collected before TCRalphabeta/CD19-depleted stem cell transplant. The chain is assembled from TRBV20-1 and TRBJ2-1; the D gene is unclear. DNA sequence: TGCAGCGCCAGTTGGAAGGGCTCCTACAATGAGCAGTTCTTC. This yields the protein CSASWKGSYNEQFF.